Each of the 24 T cell receptor beta chains below was sequenced from the same sample in a study of Graves' ophthalmopathy and Graves' hyperthyroidism. The authors amplified TCR beta CDR3 regions, and they did so from RNA transcripts for repertoire sequencing. An opening RT-PCR round employed HTBI primers and preceded a second-round multiplex PCR. TCRdb used MiXCR to reprocess the multiplex PCR reads, holding one entry per CDR3 protein. This table holds roughly 400,000 distinct CDR3 sequences, around 19% found once. Specimen: peripheral blood. The receptors originated from a woman aged 18-30 years with Graves' ophthalmopathy.

This clonotype was seen many times. The V gene is TRBV12-3 or TRBV12-4, the J gene TRBJ2-2; 10 bases match TRBD2. The J segment lost 4 bases and the V segment lost 10 bases, leaving 3 bases of the junction unmatched. This CDR3 is 13 amino acids long. CDR3 DNA sequence: TGTGCCACCAGCGGGAGGGCCACCGGGGAGCTGTTTTTT. Translation: CATSGRATGELFF.

This clonotype was picked up a small number of times. The rearrangement joins TRBV19 to TRBJ2-7, with TRBD2 matching over 10 bases. Germline V gene lookup returns CDR1 LNHDA and CDR2 SQIVND (reference sequence). Trimming at V came to 10 bases and at J to 2 bases, leaving 11 bases not matched to a gene. The CDR3 is made up of 15 amino acids. The CDR3 region is CATAHTSGAAYEQYF. DNA for the CDR3: TGTGCCACAGCCCATACTAGCGGGGCCGCCTACGAGCAGTACTTC. Supplemented by reference TRBV19 and TRBJ2-7, the full variable domain reads DGGITQSPKYLFRKEGQNVTLSCEQNLNHDAMYWYRQDPGQGLRLIYYSQIVNDFQKGDIAEGYSVSREKKESFPLTVTSAQKNPTAFYLCATAHTSGAAYEQYFGPGTRLTVT.

This clonotype was counted ten times or more. The rearrangement joins TRBV10-3 to TRBJ1-3; the D gene is possibly TRBD1 (6 bases). Germline V gives CDR1 ENHRY, CDR2 SYGVKD. V was clipped by 6 bases and J by 0 bases, with 15 bases between them. There are 16 residues in the CDR3. CDR3 bases: TGTGCCATCAGCGCGGGACACCTGAGCTCTGGAAACACCATATATTTT. As protein: CAISAGHLSSGNTIYF.

This clonotype came up many times. The chain is built from TRBV20-1 and TRBJ2-5, with D possibly being TRBD2 (6 bases). V was clipped by 3 bases and J by 0 bases, with 14 bases between them. The CDR3 has 15 amino acids. The germline CDR1 and CDR2 sequences are DFQATT and SNEGSKA (reference sequence). The CDR3: CSARRLAIYQETQYF. CDR3 DNA sequence: TGCAGTGCTAGGCGCCTAGCGATATACCAAGAGACCCAGTACTTC.

This clonotype appeared many times. The chain is built from TRBV11-2 and TRBJ2-2, with D perhaps being TRBD1 or TRBD2 (5 bases each). Trimming stripped 3 bases from V and 13 bases from J, with 18 bases between. The CDR3 runs 14 residues. Germline V gene lookup returns CDR1 SGHAT and CDR2 FQNNGV. The CDR3 nucleotides read TGTGCCAGCAGCTTCCGGGACGCGAATAGAGGGCTGTTTTTT. Translated, it gives CASSFRDANRGLFF.

The V and J genes are TRBV4-3 and TRBJ2-2, with D hard to call. The length of the CDR3 is 14 residues. Trimming took 2 bases from V and 7 from J, leaving 11 bases between them. The germline CDR1 and CDR2 sequences are LGHNA and YSLEER. The CDR3, as DNA: TGCGCCAGCAGCCAATTGTCGGGCGTCGGGGAGCTGTTTTTT. This sequence encodes CASSQLSGVGELFF.

There are many counts of this clonotype. This chain joins TRBV14 and TRBJ2-2, with D perhaps matching TRBD2 (5 bases). This CDR3 spans 14 amino acids. Germline loops: CDR1 SGHDN, CDR2 FVKESK. The germline V and J ends were trimmed by 7 bases and 4 bases, with 13 bases remaining between them. In nucleotides, the CDR3 is TGTGCCAGCACCCCAAGCCGGGGCACCGGGGAGCTGTTTTTT. It encodes CASTPSRGTGELFF. The whole variable domain, filled in from reference TRBV14 and TRBJ2-2, reads EAGVTQFPSHSVIEKGQTVTLRCDPISGHDNLYWYRRVMGKEIKFLLHFVKESKQDESGMPNNRFLAERTGGTYSTLKVQPAELEDSGVYFCASTPSRGTGELFFGEGSRLTVL.

This clonotype was detected many times. V is TRBV30 and J is TRBJ1-2, with D possibly being TRBD1 (5 bases). CDR1 is GTSNPN and CDR2 is SVGIG in the germline V gene (reference sequence). The CDR3 is 12 amino acids. CDR3: CALERVGAGYTF. The DNA of the CDR3 is TGTGCTCTGGAAAGGGTAGGGGCTGGCTACACCTTC.

This clonotype showed up many times. This chain links TRBV5-5 with TRBJ1-5; TRBD1 matches at 7 bases. The CDR3 is 16 amino acids. Trimming removed 5 bases from V and 6 bases from J; junction bases left unmatched: 14. Germline V gene data show CDR1 as SGHKS and CDR2 as YYEKEE (reference sequence). The chain's CDR3 is CASRARGDSIGQPQHF. The DNA for the CDR3 is TGTGCCAGCAGGGCGAGGGGGGACAGTATTGGTCAGCCCCAGCATTTT.

This clonotype was detected ten times or more. The chain links TRBV7-3 to TRBJ2-7, with D perhaps matching TRBD2 (6 bases). Trimming stripped 5 bases from V and 9 bases from J, with 17 bases between. Germline V lookup: CDR1 SGHTA, CDR2 FQGTGA. The CDR3 is made up of 13 amino acids. The DNA of the CDR3 is TGTGCCAGCAGCCGACTAGATGGGGCGAGGCAGTACTTC. It is translated as CASSRLDGARQYF.

Here the CDR3 reads CASSQDRGQVFYGYTF. In DNA form, the CDR3 reads TGCGCCAGCAGCCAAGATCGGGGACAGGTTTTCTATGGCTACACCTTC. This chain connects TRBV4-3 to TRBJ1-2; 8 bases fit TRBD1. The CDR3 totals 16 residues. CDR1 and CDR2 from the germline V gene are LGHNA and YSLEER. Trimming took 0 bases from V and 4 from J; bases not matched to a gene: 7.

In its sample, this clonotype was seen many times. J is TRBJ1-2 and V is TRBV14; weak D call: TRBD1 (6 bases). V gave up 1 base and J gave up 7 bases, with 10 bases separating them. There are 13 residues in the CDR3. Per the germline V gene, CDR1 is SGHDN and CDR2 is FVKESK. In DNA form, the CDR3 reads TGTGCCAGCAGCCAAGTGAGAGGGGGTGGCTACACCTTC. It specifies CASSQVRGGGYTF.

A few counts support this clonotype. The chain combines TRBV12-3 or TRBV12-4 with TRBJ1-5; D remains ambiguous. Trimming took off 6 bases at V and 1 base at J, with 13 bases between the two ends. There are 15 residues in the CDR3. The CDR3 nucleotides read TGTGCCAGCAGCCCTGGCAGTCTGAGCAATCAGCCCCAGCATTTT. The encoded protein is CASSPGSLSNQPQHF.

This clonotype was observed many times. This chain uses TRBV28 with TRBJ2-7; D remains ambiguous. Germline V gives CDR1 MDHEN, CDR2 SYDVKM. V was shortened by 6 bases and J by 6 bases, with 12 bases between the two germline ends. The CDR3 runs to 12 residues. In DNA form, the CDR3 reads TGTGCCAGCAGCCTATGGGGTTCCGAGCAGTACTTC. As protein: CASSLWGSEQYF.

This clonotype was counted at least ten times. The gene calls are TRBV7-2 and TRBJ1-2; D gene ambiguous. V dropped 5 bases and J dropped 7 bases, with 17 bases sitting between them. From germline, CDR1 is SGHTA and CDR2 FQGNSA. The CDR3 consists of 14 residues. The CDR3 region is CASSLLGGPGGYTF. CDR3 nucleotides: TGTGCCAGCAGCCTACTGGGTGGTCCGGGTGGCTACACCTTC.

The table lists this clonotype with many counts. The chain joins TRBV27 to TRBJ1-5, with TRBD1 matching over 8 bases. Germline V gives CDR1 MNHEY, CDR2 SMNVEV (reference sequence). CDR3 size: 16 residues. V lost 4 bases, J lost 2 bases, and 7 bases stayed unmatched. CDR3 residues: CASSSWTGPRNQPQHF. For the CDR3, the DNA is TGTGCCAGCAGTTCCTGGACAGGGCCGCGCAATCAGCCCCAGCATTTT.

This clonotype was seen at least ten times. The rearrangement links TRBV29-1 to TRBJ1-2; D gene ambiguous. V was pared by 1 base and J by 7 bases, with 13 bases between. Per germline, CDR1 SQVTM and CDR2 ANQGSEA. The CDR3 loop spans 13 amino acids. CDR3 in amino acids: CSVEGVRSPGYTF. CDR3 DNA: TGCAGCGTTGAAGGTGTCAGGAGTCCTGGCTACACCTTC.

This clonotype was recorded at least ten times. The chain carries TRBV20-1 and TRBJ1-1; tentatively, D is TRBD1 (5 bases). Per germline, CDR1 DFQATT and CDR2 SNEGSKA (reference sequence). CDR3 size: 16 residues. Trimming pared 1 base from V and 4 bases from J, leaving 19 bases between. The CDR3 sequence: CSARAGLQVVGTEAFF. The CDR3 DNA follows: TGCAGTGCTAGAGCGGGTTTACAGGTGGTCGGCACTGAAGCTTTCTTT.

The chain combines TRBV20-1 with TRBJ2-5; possible D gene TRBD1, 6 bases. CDR3 length: 13 amino acids. V lost 5 bases and J lost 2, with 12 bases in between. The V gene's germline CDR1 is DFQATT and CDR2 SNEGSKA (reference sequence). The CDR3 is CSASGTSQETQYF. The CDR3 nucleotides read TGCAGTGCTTCCGGGACATCACAAGAGACCCAGTACTTC.

This clonotype was seen ten or more times. The V call is TRBV6-1, the J call TRBJ2-2; D gene unclear. This CDR3 is built from 14 residues. In germline, CDR1 is MNHNS, CDR2 SASEGT. Trimming took 7 bases from V and 7 from J, leaving 16 bases between them. The CDR3 spells CASTQVNWGGELFF. The DNA of the CDR3 is TGTGCCAGCACCCAAGTCAATTGGGGCGGGGAGCTGTTTTTT.

This clonotype has a count of ten or more. The chain is built from TRBV20-1 and TRBJ1-2; TRBD1 agrees at 9 bases. The V segment lost 6 bases and the J segment 3 bases; nucleotides outside the gene matches: 11. CDR3 length: 15 residues. CDR1 and CDR2 from the germline V gene are DFQATT and SNEGSKA (reference sequence). DNA for the CDR3: TGCAGTGCAAATATTCCGGGACAGGGTGACTATGGCTACACCTTC. This codes for CSANIPGQGDYGYTF.

This clonotype was observed many times. The genes are TRBV25-1 and TRBJ2-5; D might be TRBD2 (6 bases). Germline V CDR1 and CDR2: MGHDK, SYGVNS. The CDR3 extends over 11 amino acids. The V gene lost 4 bases and the J gene lost 9 bases, with 9 bases spanning the gap. CDR3 nucleotide sequence: TGTGCCAGCAGTGTCCCGGGGGCCCAGTACTTC. Translating it yields CASSVPGAQYF.

This clonotype was counted many times. The J gene is TRBJ2-7, the V gene TRBV2; D is undetermined. Per germline, CDR1 SNHLY and CDR2 FYNNEI. V was shortened by 1 base and J by 0 bases, with 7 bases between the two germline ends. The CDR3 has 14 amino acids. CDR3 in amino acids: CASSEVASSYEQYF. Written as DNA, the CDR3 is TGTGCCAGCAGTGAAGTGGCCAGCTCCTACGAGCAGTACTTC.

This clonotype was seen many times. The chain is built from TRBV29-1 and TRBJ2-5, with D hard to call. V was cut by 7 bases and J by 3 bases, with 6 bases left in between. This CDR3 comprises 10 residues. Germline V gene lookup returns CDR1 SQVTM and CDR2 ANQGSEA. As DNA, the CDR3 is TGCAGCGCCGGTGAAGAGACCCAGTACTTC. Its translation: CSAGEETQYF.